This T cell receptor beta chain was obtained from a study of tumor-infiltrating lymphocytes in oesophageal squamous cell carcinoma. The CDR3 is 14 residues long. V was pared by 5 bases and J by 10 bases, with 15 bases between. Per germline, CDR1 MNHNS and CDR2 SASEGT. Using its own MiXCR run on the PCR reads, TCRdb lists one record per CDR3 protein. The sample holds about 20,000 distinct CDR3 sequences, around two fifths seen once. This sequence originates from a female donor with esophageal squamous cell carcinoma. V usage is TRBV6-1 and J usage is TRBJ1-6; D is perhaps TRBD1 (6 bases). Input material: normal esophageal tissue next to the tumor. The CDR3 bases are TGTGCCAGCAGTAAAACAGGGATTGGATCACCCCTCCACTTT. Its translation: CASSKTGIGSPLHF.